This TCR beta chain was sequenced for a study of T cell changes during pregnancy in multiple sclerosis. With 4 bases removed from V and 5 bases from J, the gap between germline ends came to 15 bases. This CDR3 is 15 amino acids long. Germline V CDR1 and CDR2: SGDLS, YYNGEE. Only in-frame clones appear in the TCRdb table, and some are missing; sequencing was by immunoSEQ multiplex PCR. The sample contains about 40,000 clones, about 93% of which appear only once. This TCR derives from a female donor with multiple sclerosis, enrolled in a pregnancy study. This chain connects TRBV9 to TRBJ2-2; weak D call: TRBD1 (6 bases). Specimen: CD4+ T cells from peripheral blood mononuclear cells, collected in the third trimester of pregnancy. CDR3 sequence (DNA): TGTGCCAGCAGCCCACCGGGGCAGGGGACCGGGGAGCTGTTTTTT. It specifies CASSPPGQGTGELFF. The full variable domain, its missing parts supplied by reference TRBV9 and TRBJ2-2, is DSGVTQTPKHLITATGQRVTLRCSPRSGDLSVYWYQQSLDQGLQFLIQYYNGEERAKGNILERFSAQQFPDLHSELNLSSLELGDSALYFCASSPPGQGTGELFFGEGSRLTVL.